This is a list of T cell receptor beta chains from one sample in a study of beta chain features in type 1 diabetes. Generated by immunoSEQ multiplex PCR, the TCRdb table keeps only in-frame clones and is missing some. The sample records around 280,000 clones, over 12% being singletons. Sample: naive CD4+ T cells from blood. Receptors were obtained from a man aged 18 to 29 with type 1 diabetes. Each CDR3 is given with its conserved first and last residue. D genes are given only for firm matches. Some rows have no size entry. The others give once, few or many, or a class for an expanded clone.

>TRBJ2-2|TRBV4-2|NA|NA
CASSQEGQGHGELFF
TGTGCCAGCAGCCAAGAAGGGCAGGGACACGGGGAGCTGTTTTTT
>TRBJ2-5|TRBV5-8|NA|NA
CASSAYRVGEETQYF
TGTGCCAGCAGCGCCTACAGGGTTGGGGAAGAGACCCAGTACTTC
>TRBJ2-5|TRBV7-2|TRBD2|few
CASCRSGGAEETQYF
TGTGCCAGCTGTCGTAGCGGGGGGGCCGAAGAGACCCAGTACTTC
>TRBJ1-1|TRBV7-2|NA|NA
CASTQTLEAFF
TGTGCCAGCACCCAGACACTGGAAGCTTTCTTT
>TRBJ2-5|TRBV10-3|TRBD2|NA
CAISGGGETQYF
TGTGCCATCAGCGGGGGGGGCGAGACCCAGTACTTC
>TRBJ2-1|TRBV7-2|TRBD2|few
CASSLEASGYNEQFF
TGTGCCAGCAGCTTGGAGGCTAGCGGTTACAATGAGCAGTTCTTC
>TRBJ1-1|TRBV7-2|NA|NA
CASSLVGNTEAFF
TGTGCCAGCAGCTTAGTCGGGAACACTGAAGCTTTCTTT
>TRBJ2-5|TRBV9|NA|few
CASSVERWGGHETQYF
TGTGCCAGCAGCGTAGAACGGTGGGGGGGGCACGAGACCCAGTACTTC
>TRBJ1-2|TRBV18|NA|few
CASSPSRGVYGYTF
TGTGCCAGCTCACCTTCCCGGGGGGTCTATGGCTACACCTTC
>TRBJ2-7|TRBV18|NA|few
CASSPRGQSYEQYF
TGTGCCAGCTCACCGCGGGGACAGAGCTACGAGCAGTACTTC
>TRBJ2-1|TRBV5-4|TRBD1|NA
CASSFRTGGVNEQFF
TGTGCCAGCAGCTTTCGGACAGGGGGTGTTAATGAGCAGTTCTTC
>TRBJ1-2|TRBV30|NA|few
CAWSVRATYGYTF
TGTGCCTGGAGTGTACGAGCCACCTATGGCTACACCTTC
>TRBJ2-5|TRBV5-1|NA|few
CASSWGTGKETQYF
TGCGCCAGCAGCTGGGGGACTGGGAAAGAGACCCAGTACTTC
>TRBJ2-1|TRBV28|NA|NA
CASSLIDRGTYNEQFF
TGTGCCAGCAGTTTGATAGATCGGGGAACCTACAATGAGCAGTTCTTC
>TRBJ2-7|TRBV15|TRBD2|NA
CATGTSGAYEQYF
TGTGCCACCGGGACTAGCGGGGCCTACGAGCAGTACTTC
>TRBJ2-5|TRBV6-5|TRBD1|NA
CASSPGRGETQYF
TGTGCCAGCAGTCCCGGCAGGGGGGAGACCCAGTACTTC
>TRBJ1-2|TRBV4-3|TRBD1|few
CASSPPDRPHYGYTF
TGCGCCAGCAGCCCTCCGGACAGGCCCCACTATGGCTACACCTTC
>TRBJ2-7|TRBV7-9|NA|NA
CASSSRRGSGDEQYF
TGTGCCAGCAGCTCCCGACGGGGGAGTGGAGACGAGCAGTACTTC
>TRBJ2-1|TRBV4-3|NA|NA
CASSQAPYNEQFF
TGCGCCAGCAGCCAAGCCCCTTACAATGAGCAGTTCTTC
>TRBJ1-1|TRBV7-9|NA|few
CASSPYPTGNTEAFF
TGTGCCAGCAGCCCTTATCCGACGGGGAACACTGAAGCTTTCTTT
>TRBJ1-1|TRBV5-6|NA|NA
CASSLQWAGLMNTEAFF
TGTGCCAGCAGCTTGCAGTGGGCAGGGCTCATGAACACTGAAGCTTTCTTT
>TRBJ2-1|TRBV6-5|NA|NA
CASSRQTGTEQFF
TGTGCCAGCAGCCGTCAAACCGGGACAGAGCAGTTCTTC
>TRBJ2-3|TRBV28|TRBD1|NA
CASSPVQGASTDTQYF
TGTGCCAGCAGTCCTGTCCAGGGGGCGAGCACAGATACGCAGTATTTT
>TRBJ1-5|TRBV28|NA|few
CASSRIPTGSNQPQHF
TGTGCCAGCAGTCGCATACCAACAGGGAGCAATCAGCCCCAGCATTTT
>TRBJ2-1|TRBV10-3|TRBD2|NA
CAISEPGTSVRSSYNEQFF
TGTGCCATCAGTGAGCCAGGGACTAGCGTTCGGAGCTCCTACAATGAGCAGTTCTTC
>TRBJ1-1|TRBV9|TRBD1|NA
CASSVGYRGYTEAFF
TGTGCCAGCAGCGTAGGATACAGGGGGTACACTGAAGCTTTCTTT
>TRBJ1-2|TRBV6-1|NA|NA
CASSYGVYGYTF
TGTGCCAGTTCTTACGGAGTCTATGGCTACACCTTC
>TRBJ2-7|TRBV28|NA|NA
CASSPRREQYF
TGTGCCAGCAGTCCGCGGAGAGAGCAGTACTTC
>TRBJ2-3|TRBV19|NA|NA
CASSLAGADTQYF
TGTGCCAGTAGTTTGGCAGGGGCAGATACGCAGTATTTT
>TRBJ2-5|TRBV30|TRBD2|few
CAWGGGETQYF
TGTGCCTGGGGCGGGGGGGAGACCCAGTACTTC
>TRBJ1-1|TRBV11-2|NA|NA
CASSSQGGNTEAFF
TGTGCCAGCAGCTCTCAAGGGGGAAACACTGAAGCTTTCTTT
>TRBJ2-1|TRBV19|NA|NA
CASSKGAVHNEQFF
TGTGCCAGTAGTAAGGGAGCGGTCCACAATGAGCAGTTCTTC
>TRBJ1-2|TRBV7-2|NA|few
CASSPTLAGAVGYTF
TGTGCCAGCAGCCCCACCTTAGCAGGGGCAGTTGGCTACACCTTC
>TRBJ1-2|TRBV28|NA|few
CASSDRRAREGYTF
TGTGCCAGCAGCGACCGCCGGGCAAGGGAGGGCTACACCTTC
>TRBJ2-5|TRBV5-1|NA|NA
CASRPGLEETQYF
TGCGCCAGCAGACCTGGACTGGAAGAGACCCAGTACTTC
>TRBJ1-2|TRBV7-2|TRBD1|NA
CASSYSTGGGYTF
TGTGCCAGCAGCTACTCCACAGGGGGAGGCTACACCTTC
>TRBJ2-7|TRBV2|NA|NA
CASREDYEQYF
TGTGCCAGCAGGGAGGACTACGAGCAGTACTTC
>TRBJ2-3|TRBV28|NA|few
CASSKPSKADTQYF
TGTGCCAGCAGTAAGCCTAGCAAGGCAGATACGCAGTATTTT
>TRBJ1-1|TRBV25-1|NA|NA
CASSDGGGHPRKAFF
TGTGCCAGCAGTGATGGCGGCGGGCACCCGCGGAAGGCTTTCTTT
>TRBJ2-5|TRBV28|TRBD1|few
CASSLSLPSTGGLETQYF
TGTGCCAGCAGTTTGTCCCTCCCAAGTACAGGGGGCTTAGAGACCCAGTACTTC
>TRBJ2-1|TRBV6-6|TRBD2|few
CASRTGTSGYHNEQFF
TGTGCCAGCAGAACCGGGACTAGCGGGTATCACAATGAGCAGTTCTTC
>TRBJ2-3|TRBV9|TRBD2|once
CASSVAGSGATTQYF
TGTGCCAGCAGCGTAGCGGGTAGCGGGGCCACGACGCAGTATTTT
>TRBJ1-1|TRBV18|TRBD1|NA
CASSRTGGTEAFF
TGTGCCAGCTCACGTACAGGGGGCACTGAAGCTTTCTTT
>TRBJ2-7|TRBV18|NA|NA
CASSPSREAYEQYF
TGTGCCAGCTCACCATCCAGGGAGGCCTACGAGCAGTACTTC
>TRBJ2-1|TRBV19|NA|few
CASSIGQTRSYNEQFF
TGTGCCAGTAGTATAGGACAGACCCGCTCCTACAATGAGCAGTTCTTC
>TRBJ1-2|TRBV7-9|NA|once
CASSPGGFKNYGYTF
TGTGCCAGCAGCCCGGGAGGTTTTAAAAACTATGGCTACACCTTC
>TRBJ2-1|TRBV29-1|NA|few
CSVAHLGGISYNEQFF
TGCAGCGTAGCCCACCTTGGCGGGATCTCCTACAATGAGCAGTTCTTC
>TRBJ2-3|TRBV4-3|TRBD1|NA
CASSQTGDVGADTQYF
TGCGCCAGCAGCCAAACAGGGGACGTCGGGGCAGATACGCAGTATTTT
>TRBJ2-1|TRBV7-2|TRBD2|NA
CASSSLAGVVNEQFF
TGTGCCAGCAGCTCACTAGCGGGGGTTGTGAATGAGCAGTTCTTC
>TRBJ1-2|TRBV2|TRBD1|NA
CASSLDRNYGYTF
TGTGCCAGCTCTTTGGACAGGAACTATGGCTACACCTTC
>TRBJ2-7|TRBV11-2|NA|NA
CASSLGAGLTYEQYF
TGTGCCAGCAGCTTAGGCGCGGGGTTAACCTACGAGCAGTACTTC
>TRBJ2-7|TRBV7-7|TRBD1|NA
CASSQGQGVGYEQYF
TGTGCCAGCAGCCAGGGACAGGGGGTCGGGTACGAGCAGTACTTC
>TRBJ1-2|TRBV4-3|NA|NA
CASSPGPAGSFYGYTF
TGCGCCAGCAGCCCGGGCCCCGCAGGGTCTTTCTATGGCTACACCTTC